This is a list of T cell receptor beta chains from one sample in a study of cytomegalovirus exposure and HLA in healthy donors. Libraries were prepared by immunoSEQ multiplex PCR; TCRdb keeps only in-frame clonotypes and omits some of them. The table has 100,000 to 120,000 clones, approximately 90% seen once. Material for sequencing was PBMCs. These receptors were taken from a woman aged 25 to 39 in good health and CMV-seropositive. Each CDR3 is given with its conserved first and last residue. Each record gives: J gene, V gene, clone size, D gene, CDR3 protein, CDR3 DNA. D genes are given only for firm matches. Rows may omit the clone size; those that give it use once, few, many or a size class.

j_call: TRBJ1-1
v_call: TRBV7-2
clone_size: NA
d_call: NA
cdr3_aa: CASSLSGSDTEAFF
cdr3_nt: TGTGCCAGCAGCTTATCGGGGAGCGACACTGAAGCTTTCTTT

j_call: TRBJ2-2
v_call: TRBV6-1
clone_size: NA
d_call: TRBD2
cdr3_aa: CASSEETQGWRGGRTGELFF
cdr3_nt: TGTGCCAGCAGTGAAGAAACACAGGGCTGGCGGGGGGGCCGGACCGGGGAGCTGTTTTTT

j_call: TRBJ2-1
v_call: TRBV2
clone_size: NA
d_call: TRBD2
cdr3_aa: CASSNEASGSRNNEQFF
cdr3_nt: TGTGCCAGCAGCAATGAGGCCAGCGGGAGTCGGAACAATGAGCAGTTCTTC

j_call: TRBJ2-7
v_call: TRBV15
clone_size: NA
d_call: NA
cdr3_aa: CATSREWLSPYEQYF
cdr3_nt: TGTGCCACCAGCAGAGAGTGGCTCAGTCCCTACGAGCAGTACTTC

j_call: TRBJ2-7
v_call: TRBV11-1
clone_size: NA
d_call: TRBD1
cdr3_aa: CASSADRGAYEQYF
cdr3_nt: TGTGCCAGCAGCGCCGACAGGGGAGCCTACGAGCAGTACTTC

j_call: TRBJ1-5
v_call: TRBV9
clone_size: NA
d_call: NA
cdr3_aa: CASSAGDNSNQPQHF
cdr3_nt: TGTGCCAGCAGCGCGGGTGATAATAGCAATCAGCCCCAGCATTTT

j_call: TRBJ2-7
v_call: TRBV7-9
clone_size: NA
d_call: NA
cdr3_aa: CASSLATGGKQYF
cdr3_nt: TGTGCCAGCAGCTTAGCGACGGGCGGGAAGCAGTACTTC

j_call: TRBJ2-1
v_call: TRBV5-6
clone_size: NA
d_call: TRBD1
cdr3_aa: CASSWGQGTGQFF
cdr3_nt: TGTGCCAGCAGCTGGGGACAGGGGACGGGGCAGTTCTTC

j_call: TRBJ2-1
v_call: TRBV9
clone_size: NA
d_call: TRBD2
cdr3_aa: CASSVVAGETYNEQFF
cdr3_nt: TGTGCCAGCAGCGTAGTGGCGGGAGAGACCTACAATGAGCAGTTCTTC

j_call: TRBJ2-2
v_call: TRBV13
clone_size: NA
d_call: NA
cdr3_aa: CASSTGTGELFF
cdr3_nt: TGTGCCAGCAGCACAGGCACCGGGGAGCTGTTTTTT

j_call: TRBJ2-7
v_call: TRBV11-2
clone_size: NA
d_call: NA
cdr3_aa: CASSLDGYEQYF
cdr3_nt: TGTGCCAGCAGCTTAGACGGGTACGAGCAGTACTTC

j_call: TRBJ2-1
v_call: TRBV4-3
clone_size: NA
d_call: TRBD2
cdr3_aa: CASSPGLAGHNEQFF
cdr3_nt: TGCGCCAGCAGCCCTGGACTAGCGGGGCACAATGAGCAGTTCTTC

j_call: TRBJ2-1
v_call: TRBV2
clone_size: NA
d_call: TRBD2
cdr3_aa: CASSKTSGGNNEQFF
cdr3_nt: TGTGCCAGCAGTAAAACTAGCGGGGGGAACAATGAGCAGTTCTTC

j_call: TRBJ2-5
v_call: TRBV5-1
clone_size: NA
d_call: TRBD1
cdr3_aa: CASSLQGGREETQYF
cdr3_nt: TGCGCCAGCAGCTTGCAAGGGGGCAGGGAAGAGACCCAGTACTTC

j_call: TRBJ1-1
v_call: TRBV15
clone_size: NA
d_call: NA
cdr3_aa: CATIRDYNTEAFF
cdr3_nt: TGTGCCACCATCCGGGACTATAACACTGAAGCTTTCTTT

j_call: TRBJ2-5
v_call: TRBV29-1
clone_size: NA
d_call: TRBD1
cdr3_aa: CSAGQFQETQYF
cdr3_nt: TGCAGCGCGGGACAGTTCCAAGAGACCCAGTACTTC

j_call: TRBJ1-2
v_call: TRBV5-1
clone_size: NA
d_call: TRBD1
cdr3_aa: CASSEGQGYGYTF
cdr3_nt: TGCGCCAGCAGCGAGGGACAGGGGTATGGCTACACCTTC

j_call: TRBJ2-7
v_call: TRBV5-5
clone_size: NA
d_call: NA
cdr3_aa: CASRLLGYEQYF
cdr3_nt: TGTGCCAGCCGACTGCTCGGGTACGAGCAGTACTTC

j_call: TRBJ2-2
v_call: TRBV10-1
clone_size: few
d_call: NA
cdr3_aa: CATSEGGELFF
cdr3_nt: TGCGCCACCTCTGAGGGCGGGGAGCTGTTTTTT

j_call: TRBJ2-7
v_call: TRBV7-2
clone_size: few
d_call: TRBD1
cdr3_aa: CASSPKTGPYEQYF
cdr3_nt: TGTGCCAGCAGCCCAAAGACAGGGCCCTACGAGCAGTACTTC

j_call: TRBJ2-1
v_call: TRBV4-1
clone_size: NA
d_call: TRBD2
cdr3_aa: CASSQVFSGRLGNEQFF
cdr3_nt: TGCGCCAGCAGCCAAGTTTTTAGCGGGAGGCTGGGCAATGAGCAGTTCTTC

j_call: TRBJ2-1
v_call: TRBV6-6
clone_size: once
d_call: TRBD2
cdr3_aa: CASSRRTSGGDGEQFF
cdr3_nt: TGTGCCAGCAGTCGCAGGACTAGCGGGGGGGACGGTGAGCAGTTCTTC

j_call: TRBJ1-2
v_call: TRBV7-2
clone_size: NA
d_call: NA
cdr3_aa: CASSSDYGYTF
cdr3_nt: TGTGCCAGCAGCTCCGACTATGGCTACACCTTC

j_call: TRBJ2-5
v_call: TRBV5-1
clone_size: NA
d_call: TRBD2
cdr3_aa: CASSLFIAGGTETQYF
cdr3_nt: TGCGCCAGCAGCTTATTTATAGCGGGGGGGACAGAGACCCAGTACTTC

j_call: TRBJ2-3
v_call: TRBV6-4
clone_size: NA
d_call: NA
cdr3_aa: CASSRDGQSTDTQYF
cdr3_nt: TGTGCCAGCAGTCGAGACGGACAGAGCACAGATACGCAGTATTTT

j_call: TRBJ2-2
v_call: TRBV27
clone_size: once
d_call: NA
cdr3_aa: CATGGWGRDTGELFF
cdr3_nt: TGTGCCACCGGAGGATGGGGGCGGGACACCGGGGAGCTGTTTTTT

j_call: TRBJ2-5
v_call: TRBV18
clone_size: NA
d_call: NA
cdr3_aa: CASSPAGYQETQYF
cdr3_nt: TGTGCCAGCTCACCCGCGGGATATCAAGAGACCCAGTACTTC

j_call: TRBJ1-1
v_call: TRBV4-3
clone_size: NA
d_call: NA
cdr3_aa: CASSQDFATIGNTEAFF
cdr3_nt: TGCGCCAGCAGCCAAGATTTTGCGACTATAGGGAACACTGAAGCTTTCTTT

j_call: TRBJ1-2
v_call: TRBV15
clone_size: NA
d_call: NA
cdr3_aa: CATSRPGSNYGYTF
cdr3_nt: TGTGCCACCTCTAGGCCGGGTTCTAACTATGGCTACACCTTC

j_call: TRBJ2-3
v_call: TRBV6-1
clone_size: NA
d_call: TRBD2
cdr3_aa: CASSQGTSGIPDTQYF
cdr3_nt: TGTGCCAGCAGTCAAGGGACTAGCGGGATTCCAGATACGCAGTATTTT

j_call: TRBJ2-1
v_call: TRBV7-3
clone_size: NA
d_call: NA
cdr3_aa: CASSLRGRDNEQFF
cdr3_nt: TGTGCCAGCAGCTTAAGGGGGCGGGACAATGAGCAGTTCTTC

j_call: TRBJ1-2
v_call: TRBV5-4
clone_size: NA
d_call: NA
cdr3_aa: CASSLDPSPRYGYTF
cdr3_nt: TGTGCCAGCAGCTTGGACCCCTCCCCTCGGTATGGCTACACCTTC

j_call: TRBJ2-1
v_call: TRBV11-3
clone_size: NA
d_call: TRBD2
cdr3_aa: CASSSRTSGKYNEQFF
cdr3_nt: TGTGCCAGCAGCTCTCGGACTAGCGGGAAGTACAATGAGCAGTTCTTC

j_call: TRBJ2-1
v_call: TRBV7-3
clone_size: NA
d_call: TRBD1
cdr3_aa: CASSLFVGQGLPYNEQFF
cdr3_nt: TGTGCCAGCAGCTTATTTGTAGGACAGGGTCTTCCCTACAATGAGCAGTTCTTC

j_call: TRBJ2-7
v_call: TRBV5-4
clone_size: NA
d_call: TRBD2
cdr3_aa: CASSFGLAKEQYF
cdr3_nt: TGTGCCAGCAGCTTCGGACTAGCAAAAGAGCAGTACTTC

j_call: TRBJ2-1
v_call: TRBV28
clone_size: NA
d_call: TRBD2
cdr3_aa: CASSLWTSGRGEQFF
cdr3_nt: TGTGCCAGCAGTTTATGGACTAGCGGGAGGGGTGAGCAGTTCTTC

j_call: TRBJ1-2
v_call: TRBV27
clone_size: NA
d_call: TRBD1
cdr3_aa: CASSRQGSYGYTF
cdr3_nt: TGTGCCAGCAGTCGACAGGGGAGCTATGGCTACACCTTC

j_call: TRBJ2-7
v_call: TRBV18
clone_size: NA
d_call: TRBD1
cdr3_aa: CASSPRDSHEQYF
cdr3_nt: TGTGCCAGCTCACCTCGGGACAGCCACGAGCAGTACTTC

j_call: TRBJ2-5
v_call: TRBV11-2
clone_size: NA
d_call: NA
cdr3_aa: CASRQGASRETQYF
cdr3_nt: TGTGCCAGCAGGCAAGGGGCCAGTCGGGAGACCCAGTACTTC

j_call: TRBJ2-1
v_call: TRBV5-6
clone_size: NA
d_call: TRBD2
cdr3_aa: CASSVEYKRPSGYNEQFF
cdr3_nt: TGTGCCAGCAGCGTCGAATATAAGCGGCCTAGCGGCTACAATGAGCAGTTCTTC

j_call: TRBJ1-1
v_call: TRBV28
clone_size: NA
d_call: TRBD1
cdr3_aa: CASRTGGLAFF
cdr3_nt: TGTGCCAGCAGGACAGGGGGCCTTGCTTTCTTT

j_call: TRBJ1-2
v_call: TRBV19
clone_size: once
d_call: TRBD1
cdr3_aa: CASSEQGASYGYTF
cdr3_nt: TGTGCCAGTAGTGAACAGGGGGCTAGCTATGGCTACACCTTC

j_call: TRBJ2-5
v_call: TRBV9
clone_size: NA
d_call: NA
cdr3_aa: CASSVDGGFETQYF
cdr3_nt: TGTGCCAGCAGCGTAGATGGGGGCTTCGAGACCCAGTACTTC

j_call: TRBJ2-3
v_call: TRBV4-1
clone_size: once
d_call: TRBD2
cdr3_aa: CASSQVGLAEQLYF
cdr3_nt: TGCGCCAGCAGCCAAGTAGGACTAGCGGAGCAACTGTATTTT

j_call: TRBJ2-7
v_call: TRBV6-1
clone_size: NA
d_call: TRBD2
cdr3_aa: CASSEVAGVSYEQYF
cdr3_nt: TGTGCCAGCAGTGAAGTGGCGGGGGTATCCTACGAGCAGTACTTC

j_call: TRBJ1-1
v_call: TRBV4-3
clone_size: NA
d_call: NA
cdr3_aa: CASSQDSSLNTEAFF
cdr3_nt: TGCGCCAGCAGCCAAGATTCGAGCTTGAACACTGAAGCTTTCTTT

j_call: TRBJ1-1
v_call: TRBV5-1
clone_size: NA
d_call: NA
cdr3_aa: CASRQSENTEAFF
cdr3_nt: TGCGCCAGCCGACAATCAGAGAACACTGAAGCTTTCTTT

j_call: TRBJ2-1
v_call: TRBV29-1
clone_size: once
d_call: NA
cdr3_aa: CSVPRDRKGYNEQFF
cdr3_nt: TGCAGCGTCCCGCGTGACAGAAAGGGCTACAATGAGCAGTTCTTC

j_call: TRBJ2-2
v_call: TRBV21-1
clone_size: NA
d_call: NA
cdr3_aa: CASIQANTGELFF
cdr3_nt: TGTGCCAGCATACAGGCGAACACCGGGGAGCTGTTTTTT